Described below is a single T cell receptor (beta chain) sequence and its context. The CDR3 is made up of 14 amino acids. Germline CDR1 is KGHSH and CDR2 is LQKENI. Unmatched junction bases numbered 5, after V lost 3 bases and J lost 4 bases. This specimen belongs to a study of blood T cell repertoires in COVID-19. About the study: Sites across the United States, Italy and Spain contributed samples from acute and convalescent COVID-19. PBMCs, B-cell-depleted T cells, or T cells provided the cDNA or gDNA that made up the material.

Authors' data handling: For nucleated cells, counts were estimated from reference gene primer amplification. Some clones are missing from TCRdb's copy, which holds only in-frame ones; the method was immunoSEQ multiplex PCR. D and trimming come from the DNA, and the V and J calls and clone size come from that table. The data contain nearly 300,000 clones, 88% of them seen just once; the ten biggest clones take up approximately 7.2%. The sample was peripheral blood. V usage is TRBV18 and J usage is TRBJ1-2; 7 bases are a match to TRBD1. The source of this sequence is a woman aged 30 to 39 who had recovered from COVID-19. The chain's CDR3 is CASSPPSGGYGYTF. In nucleotides, the CDR3 is TGTGCCAGCTCACCCCCATCAGGGGGCTATGGCTACACCTTC.